This passage covers 12 T cell receptor beta chains from one sample sequenced in a study of cytomegalovirus exposure and HLA in healthy donors. The PCR used 60 Vbeta and 13 Jbeta primers. Repertoires were generated with immunoSEQ multiplex PCR, while TCRdb's copy carries only in-frame clones and drops some. The sample includes 150,000 to 200,000 clones, 70% to 80% of them seen just once. Material: PBMCs. All receptors derive from a woman aged 50 to 65 in good health and CMV-seronegative.

The chain recombines TRBV10-2 with TRBJ1-2; 9 bases are a match to TRBD1. V dropped 8 bases and J dropped 9; count of bases not matched to a gene: 10. The CDR3 loop spans 13 amino acids. Per germline, CDR1 WSHSY and CDR2 SAAADI. This CDR3 is CASGQRDRASYTF. CDR3 in DNA: TGCGCCAGCGGTCAACGGGACAGGGCCAGCTACACCTTC.

The rearrangement joins TRBV7-9 to TRBJ2-5; possible D gene TRBD1, 5 bases. This CDR3 has 14 amino acids. Germline assignment: CDR1 SEHNR and CDR2 FQNEAQ (reference sequence). V lost 0 bases and J lost 5, with 10 bases in between. CDR3 in DNA: TGTGCCAGCAGCTTAGCTCAGGGATCCGAGACCCAGTACTTC. Its translation is CASSLAQGSETQYF.

This rearrangement joins TRBV18 to TRBJ1-6; weak D call: TRBD1 (6 bases). CDR1 is KGHSH, CDR2 LQKENI, per germline. The CDR3 consists of 18 residues. With 3 bases removed from V and 10 bases from J, the gap between germline ends came to 25 bases. This CDR3 reads CASSPIPPTAGDGSPLHF. CDR3 DNA: TGTGCCAGCTCACCCATACCTCCGACGGCAGGGGATGGATCACCCCTCCACTTT. Using reference TRBV18 and TRBJ1-6 for the parts outside the CDR3, the full variable domain is NAGVMQNPRHLVRRRGQEARLRCSPMKGHSHVYWYRQLPEEGLKFMVYLQKENIIDESGMPKERFSAEFPKEGPSILRIQQVVRGDSAAYFCASSPIPPTAGDGSPLHFGNGTRLTVT.

The chain is built from TRBV29-1 and TRBJ1-2; TRBD1 might be the D (5 bases). Trimming took off 4 bases at V and 1 base at J, with 13 bases between the two ends. Germline loops: CDR1 SQVTM, CDR2 ANQGSEA. This CDR3 contains 14 residues. The CDR3 here is CSVGPGGVNYGYTF. The CDR3 region has the DNA TGCAGCGTTGGACCGGGAGGGGTTAACTATGGCTACACCTTC.

This chain connects TRBV27 to TRBJ1-1; TRBD1 matches at 8 bases. Germline CDR1 is MNHEY and CDR2 is SMNVEV (reference sequence). This CDR3 spans 15 amino acids. V dropped 2 bases and J dropped 6; count of bases not matched to a gene: 8. The CDR3 region is CASSLGGTGPSEAFF. The DNA of the CDR3 is TGTGCCAGCAGTTTAGGGGGGACAGGACCCTCTGAAGCTTTCTTT.

There are a few counts of this clone. The chain uses TRBV2 and TRBJ1-5; 10 nucleotides agree with TRBD1. The V segment lost 6 bases and the J segment 5 bases; nucleotides outside the gene matches: 4. The CDR3 contains 14 residues. CDR1 is SNHLY, CDR2 FYNNEI, per germline. CDR3 coding DNA: TGTGCCAGCAGGGCGGGGACAGGGGATCAGCCCCAGCATTTT. Its translation: CASRAGTGDQPQHF.

J is TRBJ1-1 and V is TRBV6-1; D not resolved. The germline CDR1 and CDR2 sequences are MNHNS and SASEGT. V shed 11 bases and J shed 1 base, with 11 bases lying between them. CDR3 length equals 12 residues. The CDR3 here is CAGSRANTEAFF. The DNA of the CDR3 is TGTGCCGGCTCGAGGGCGAACACTGAAGCTTTCTTT.

The V and J genes are TRBV19 and TRBJ1-5; 7 bases agree with TRBD1. Germline V CDR1 and CDR2: LNHDA, SQIVND (reference sequence). Losses at the gene ends were 9 bases for V and 0 bases for J; bases not matched to a gene: 11. The CDR3 runs to 16 residues. The CDR3: CASGGDSPYSNQPQHF. The CDR3 DNA is TGTGCCAGCGGTGGGGACAGCCCGTATAGCAATCAGCCCCAGCATTTT.

The CDR3 nucleotides read TGTGCCAGCAGCCAGCCCCCCCCGGGACTAGAGAATGAGCAGTTCTTC. Residues: CASSQPPPGLENEQFF. The chain has TRBV4-2 and TRBJ2-1; 8 bases fit TRBD2. Germline CDR1 reads LGHNA; CDR2 reads YNFKEQ. The V gene end was trimmed by 3 bases and the J gene end by 7 bases; junction bases not matched to a gene: 11. The CDR3 spans 16 residues.

The chain recombines TRBV7-2 with TRBJ2-3, with D perhaps TRBD1 (6 bases). CDR1 is SGHTA, CDR2 FQGNSA, per germline. This CDR3 has 17 residues. V lost 3 bases, J lost 3 bases, and 19 bases lay in between. Written as DNA, the CDR3 is TGTGCCAGCAGCTTTAGTCTGACAGGCGGTGGGACAGATACGCAGTATTTT. Translation gives CASSFSLTGGGTDTQYF. The entire variable domain, with the rest obtained from reference TRBV7-2 and TRBJ2-3, is as follows: GAGVSQSPSNKVTEKGKDVELRCDPISGHTALYWYRQSLGQGLEFLIYFQGNSAPDKSGLPSDRFSAERTGGSVSTLTIQRTQQEDSAVYLCASSFSLTGGGTDTQYFGPGTRLTVL.

V usage is TRBV4-2 and J usage is TRBJ2-1; TRBD2 matches at 9 bases. V lost 2 bases and J lost 4; bases outside the gene matches: 6. The CDR3 length is 16 residues. CDR1 is LGHNA, CDR2 YNFKEQ, per germline. The CDR3 DNA is TGTGCCAGCAGCCAATCCTCTAGCGGGGTGTACAATGAGCAGTTCTTC. This codes for CASSQSSSGVYNEQFF.

The chain couples TRBV7-2 to TRBJ2-1, with TRBD2 identical over 10 bases. The CDR3 has 18 amino acids. V lost 9 bases and J lost 0; bases outside the gene matches: 14. Germline CDR1 SGHTA, CDR2 FQGNSA. The CDR3: CASSQGSGRWGSYNEQFF. The CDR3 DNA reads as TGTGCCAGTTCACAAGGTAGCGGGAGGTGGGGCTCCTACAATGAGCAGTTCTTC.